This entry lists 10 T cell receptor beta chains sequenced from one sample in a study of cytomegalovirus exposure and HLA in healthy donors. The PCR ran on 60 Vbeta and 13 Jbeta primers. TCRdb keeps only in-frame clones here, not all; method: immunoSEQ multiplex PCR. Its clone listing holds fewer than 50,000 clones. Sequenced input: PBMCs. These receptors originate from a male donor in good health and CMV-seronegative.

This chain connects TRBV5-1 to TRBJ2-3, with D maybe TRBD1 (5 bases). Looked up from germline, CDR1 is SGHRS and CDR2 is YFSETQ. CDR3 length: 13 amino acids. V was shortened by 4 bases and J by 2 bases, with 8 bases between the two germline ends. CDR3 protein: CASSMTDTDTQYF. CDR3 sequence (DNA): TGCGCCAGCAGCATGACAGACACAGATACGCAGTATTTT.

CDR3 DNA: TGTGCCAGCAGTACTTCCAGGGAAACCATTCAGTACTTC. Amino acids: CASSTSRETIQYF. The rearrangement uses TRBV11-3 and TRBJ2-4, with TRBD1 as a possible D gene (5 bases). V gave up 6 bases and J gave up 9 bases, with 15 bases separating them. The CDR3 has 13 residues. Germline CDR1 SGHNT, CDR2 YENEEA.

The chain has TRBV27 and TRBJ2-7, with 9 nucleotides matching TRBD2. This CDR3 comprises 14 residues. Germline CDR1 reads MNHEY; CDR2 reads SMNVEV (reference sequence). The V and J ends lost 7 bases and 4 bases, in that order; junction bases with no gene match: 8. The CDR3 sequence is CASNRGAGGYEQYF. The CDR3 DNA follows: TGTGCCAGCAATAGGGGTGCGGGAGGGTACGAGCAGTACTTC.

The J gene is TRBJ2-7, the V gene TRBV27; 11 nucleotides line up with TRBD2. CDR3 length equals 15 residues. Germline values: CDR1 MNHEY, CDR2 SMNVEV (reference sequence). V gave up 4 bases and J gave up 3 bases; unmatched junction bases: 5. For the CDR3, the DNA is TGTGCCAGCAGTTCGGGGACTAGCGGAGTCTACGAGCAGTACTTC. Its translation: CASSSGTSGVYEQYF.

The chain couples TRBV6-6 to TRBJ2-5; D might be TRBD1 (5 bases). CDR1 is MNHNY and CDR2 is SVGAGI in the germline V gene (reference sequence). The CDR3 is 14 residues long. The germline V and J ends were trimmed by 2 bases and 5 bases, with 12 bases remaining between them. CDR3 sequence: CASSYGAETETQYF. The CDR3 DNA reads TGTGCCAGCAGTTACGGGGCGGAAACCGAGACCCAGTACTTC.

The genes are TRBV6-5 and TRBJ2-5; TRBD1 matches at 7 bases. This CDR3 region has 15 residues. J gave up 0 bases and V 5 bases, and 6 bases lay outside the gene matches. Germline CDR1 reads MNHEY; CDR2 reads SVGAGI. CDR3 sequence: CASSGQDRYQETQYF. Written as DNA, the CDR3 is TGTGCCAGCAGTGGCCAGGACAGGTACCAAGAGACCCAGTACTTC.

The V gene is TRBV4-2, the J gene TRBJ1-2; 7 bases map to TRBD1. The V gene's germline CDR1 is LGHNA and CDR2 YNFKEQ. The CDR3 spans 14 residues. Losses at the gene ends were 4 bases for V and 3 bases for J; bases not matched to a gene: 5. The chain's CDR3 is CASSREGAYYGYTF. As DNA, the CDR3 is TGTGCCAGCAGCCGAGAGGGGGCGTACTATGGCTACACCTTC.

The V gene is TRBV7-9, the J gene TRBJ2-3, with D perhaps matching TRBD2 (6 bases). The CDR3 contains 16 residues. V was pared by 5 bases and J by 0 bases, with 15 bases between. The germline CDR1 and CDR2 sequences are SEHNR and FQNEAQ (reference sequence). CDR3 sequence reads: CASSPWGSGSTDTQYF. DNA of the CDR3: TGTGCCAGCAGCCCGTGGGGGAGCGGGAGCACAGATACGCAGTATTTT.

The chain recombines TRBV6-5 with TRBJ1-2; D may be TRBD1 (6 bases). Germline CDR1 MNHEY, CDR2 SVGAGI. The CDR3 has 12 amino acids. V was trimmed by 5 bases and J by 8 bases, leaving 12 bases between them. For the CDR3, the DNA is TGTGCCAGCAGTGACTGGGGGCTAGGCTACACCTTC. Translation gives CASSDWGLGYTF.

The CDR3 protein is CASSLSSAGNTIYF. In DNA, the CDR3 is TGTGCCAGCAGCCTGAGTAGTGCGGGAAACACCATATATTTT. V usage is TRBV5-8 and J usage is TRBJ1-3; D not resolved. Between the trimmed V and J ends, which lost 4 bases and 4 bases, there was a span of 12 bases. This CDR3 is built from 14 residues. Germline assignment: CDR1 SGHTS and CDR2 YDEGEE.